Listed below are T cell receptor beta chains from one sample, sequenced in a study of cytomegalovirus exposure and HLA in healthy donors. Data came from immunoSEQ multiplex PCR; TCRdb stores just in-frame clones and leaves some out. The repertoire holds over 90,000 clones, with 55% to 80% as singletons. The sample was PBMCs. The receptors were sampled from a human donor in good health. The CDR3 runs from the conserved cysteine through the conserved F or W. D genes are given only for firm matches. Where a row states a size, it is once, few, many or the class of an expanded clone; other rows omit it.

-,TRBJ2-1,TRBD1,TRBV11-2,TGTGCCAGCACGGACAGGGGAAGACTGATATCCTACAATGAGCAGTTCTTC,CASTDRGRLISYNEQFF
-,TRBJ2-5,-,TRBV30,TGTGCCTGGAGAGGAGGGTTAGAGACCCAGTACTTC,CAWRGGLETQYF
-,TRBJ2-2,-,TRBV5-5,TGTGCCAGCAGCAGGGAGGTCCTGGCCACCGGGGAGCTGTTTTTT,CASSREVLATGELFF
-,TRBJ2-3,TRBD2,TRBV19,TGTGCCAGTAGTATAGCGTGGGGACTAGAGCGAGATACGCAGTATTTT,CASSIAWGLERDTQYF
-,TRBJ1-5,TRBD1,TRBV14,TGTGCCAGCAGCCAACCTAAACCGGACAGGGACGGCAATCAGCCCCAGCATTTT,CASSQPKPDRDGNQPQHF
-,TRBJ1-1,-,TRBV4-1,TGCGCCAGCAGCCGCAACAGGGCCAACACTGAAGCTTTCTTT,CASSRNRANTEAFF
-,TRBJ2-7,-,TRBV6-1,TGTGCCAGCAGAGCAGGACAGTTATCCTACGAGCAGTACTTC,CASRAGQLSYEQYF
once,TRBJ2-2,-,TRBV7-2,TGTGCCAGCAGCAGTAGCGGCTTCACCGGGGAGCTGTTTTTT,CASSSSGFTGELFF
-,TRBJ2-3,-,TRBV4-1,TGCGCCAGCAGCCTATCGGATACGCAGTATTTT,CASSLSDTQYF
-,TRBJ2-7,-,TRBV15,TGTGCCACCAGCGCAACGGAGCGGCCCTACGAGCAGTACTTC,CATSATERPYEQYF
few,TRBJ2-7,TRBD2,TRBV9,TGTGCCAGCAGCGTAGGGCTAGCGGTCGAGCAGTACTTC,CASSVGLAVEQYF